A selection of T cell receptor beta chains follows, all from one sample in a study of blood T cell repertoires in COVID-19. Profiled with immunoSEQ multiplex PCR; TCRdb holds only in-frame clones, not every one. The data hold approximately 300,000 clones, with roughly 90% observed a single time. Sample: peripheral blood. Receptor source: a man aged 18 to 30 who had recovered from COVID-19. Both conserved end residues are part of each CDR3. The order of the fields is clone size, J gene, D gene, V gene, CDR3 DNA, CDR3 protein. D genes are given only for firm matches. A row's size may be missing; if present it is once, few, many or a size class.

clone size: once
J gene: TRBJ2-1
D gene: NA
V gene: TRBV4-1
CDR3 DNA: TGCGCCAGCAGCCGAGATTTAAATGAGCAGTTCTTC
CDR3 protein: CASSRDLNEQFF

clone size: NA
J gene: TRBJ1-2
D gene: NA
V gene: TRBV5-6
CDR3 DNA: TGTGCCAGCAGCCAGACACAGGGAGCGTATGGCTACACCTTC
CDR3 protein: CASSQTQGAYGYTF

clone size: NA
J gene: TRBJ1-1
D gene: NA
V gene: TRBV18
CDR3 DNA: TGTGCCAGCTCCCCGAGTAGGGAGACTGAAGCTTTCTTT
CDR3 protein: CASSPSRETEAFF

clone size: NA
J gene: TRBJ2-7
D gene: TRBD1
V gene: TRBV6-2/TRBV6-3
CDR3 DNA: TGTGCCAGCAGTTACTCAACCTACCGGGACAGGGCCTCCTACGAGCAGTACTTC
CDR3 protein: CASSYSTYRDRASYEQYF

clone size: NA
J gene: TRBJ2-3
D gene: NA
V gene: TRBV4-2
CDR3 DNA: TGTGCCAGCAGCCAAGATATGATGGGCGGGGGCACAGATACGCAGTATTTT
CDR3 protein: CASSQDMMGGGTDTQYF

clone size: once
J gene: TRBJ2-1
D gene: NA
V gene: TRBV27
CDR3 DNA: TGTGCCAGCAGTTTAGACTCGCGGGAGCAGTTCTTC
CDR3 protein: CASSLDSREQFF

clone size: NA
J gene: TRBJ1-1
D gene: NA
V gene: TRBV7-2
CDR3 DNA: TGTGCCAGCAGAAGACAGTCCTCGATCACTGAAGCTTTCTTT
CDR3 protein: CASRRQSSITEAFF

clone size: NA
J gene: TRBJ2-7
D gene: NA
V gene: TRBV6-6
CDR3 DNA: TGTGCCAGCAGCGGGGAATCCTACGAGCAGTACTTC
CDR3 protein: CASSGESYEQYF

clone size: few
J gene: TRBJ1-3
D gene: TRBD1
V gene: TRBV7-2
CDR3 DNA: TGTGCCAGCAGCTCCCCGGGACAGAGTACCTCCCTGGGAAACACCATATATTTT
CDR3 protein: CASSSPGQSTSLGNTIYF

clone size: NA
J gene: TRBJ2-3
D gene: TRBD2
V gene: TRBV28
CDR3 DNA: TGTGCCAGCAGCTCCCGGACTAGCGGGAGGGCCAAATACCCCACAGATACGCAGTATTTT
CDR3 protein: CASSSRTSGRAKYPTDTQYF

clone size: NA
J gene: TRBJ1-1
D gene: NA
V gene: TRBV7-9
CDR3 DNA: TGTGCCAGCAGCCCGCCGGGATATGAAGCTTTCTTT
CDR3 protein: CASSPPGYEAFF

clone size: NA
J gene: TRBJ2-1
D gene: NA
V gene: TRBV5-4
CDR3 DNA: TGTGCCAGCAGCTTTTCCCCCAACAATGAGCAGTTCTTC
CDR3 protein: CASSFSPNNEQFF

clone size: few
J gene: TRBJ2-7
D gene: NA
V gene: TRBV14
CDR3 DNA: TGTGCCAGCAGCCGTGAGAACTCCTACGAGCAGTACTTC
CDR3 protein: CASSRENSYEQYF

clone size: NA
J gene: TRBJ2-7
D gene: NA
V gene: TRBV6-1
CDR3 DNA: TGTGCCAGCAGTGACAAAGCCTTAGGGGTCACCTACGAGCAGTACTTC
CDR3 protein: CASSDKALGVTYEQYF

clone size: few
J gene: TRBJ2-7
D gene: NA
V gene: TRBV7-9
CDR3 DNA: TGTGCCAGCAGCGGAAGGGGCCTTTTGGAGCAGTACTTC
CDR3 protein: CASSGRGLLEQYF

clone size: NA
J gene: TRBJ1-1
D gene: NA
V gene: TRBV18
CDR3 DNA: TGTGCCAGCTCACCAGACAGAACCTACACTGAAGCTTTCTTT
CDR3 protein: CASSPDRTYTEAFF

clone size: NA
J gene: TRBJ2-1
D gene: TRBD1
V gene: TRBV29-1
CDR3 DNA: TGCAGCGTTGCTAGGACAGGGGGTTACAATGAGCAGTTCTTC
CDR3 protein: CSVARTGGYNEQFF

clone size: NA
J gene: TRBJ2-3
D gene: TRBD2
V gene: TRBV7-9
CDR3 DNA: TGTGCCAGCAGCCTGGGACTAGCGAACGCAGATACGCAGTATTTT
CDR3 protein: CASSLGLANADTQYF

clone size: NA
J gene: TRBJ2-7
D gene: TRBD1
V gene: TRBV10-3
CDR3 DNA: TGTGCCATCAGTGTGGGACAGGAGGCCTCCTACGAGCAGTACTTC
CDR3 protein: CAISVGQEASYEQYF

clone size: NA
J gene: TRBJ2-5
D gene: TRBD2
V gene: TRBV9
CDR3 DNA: TGTGCCAGCAGCGTAGCAAGCGGGGGGGCAGGAGAGACCCAGTACTTC
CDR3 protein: CASSVASGGAGETQYF

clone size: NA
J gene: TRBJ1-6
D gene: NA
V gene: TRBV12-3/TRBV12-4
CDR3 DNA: TGTGCCAGCAGTTTTAACACCTCACCCCTCCACTTT
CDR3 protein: CASSFNTSPLHF

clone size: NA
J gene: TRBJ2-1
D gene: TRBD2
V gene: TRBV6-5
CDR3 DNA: TGTGCCAGCAGTTACAAACTAGCGAGTCTCAATGAGCAGTTCTTC
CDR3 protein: CASSYKLASLNEQFF

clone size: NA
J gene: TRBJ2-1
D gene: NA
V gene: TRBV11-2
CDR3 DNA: TGTGCCAGCAGCTCCACTCTGGGACTGCGCCCATCCTACAATGAGCAGTTCTTC
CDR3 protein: CASSSTLGLRPSYNEQFF

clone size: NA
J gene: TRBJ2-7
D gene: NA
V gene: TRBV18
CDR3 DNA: TGTGCCAGCTCACCACCGGGGCTGACCTACGAGCAGTACTTC
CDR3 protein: CASSPPGLTYEQYF

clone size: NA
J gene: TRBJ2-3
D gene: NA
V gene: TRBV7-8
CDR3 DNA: TGTGCCAGCAGCTTAGGGCCGGGGGGCAACACAGATACGCAGTATTTT
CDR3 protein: CASSLGPGGNTDTQYF

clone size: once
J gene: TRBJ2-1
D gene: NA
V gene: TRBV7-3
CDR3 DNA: TGTGCCAGCAGCCTTGACAGGGAGCAGTTCTTC
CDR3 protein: CASSLDREQFF

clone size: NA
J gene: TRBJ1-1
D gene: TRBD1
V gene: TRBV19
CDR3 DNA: TGTGCCAGTAGATCCGGGACAGGGCCTGAAGCTTTCTTT
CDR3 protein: CASRSGTGPEAFF

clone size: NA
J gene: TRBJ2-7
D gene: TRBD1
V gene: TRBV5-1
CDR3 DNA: TGCGCCAGCAGCTTCCACCCCGGGACAGGGAGCTACGAGCAGTACTTC
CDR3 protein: CASSFHPGTGSYEQYF

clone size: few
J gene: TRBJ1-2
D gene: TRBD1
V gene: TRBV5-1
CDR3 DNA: TGCGCCAGCAGAGAACCAGGGGGCCCATCGCGTGGCTACACCTTC
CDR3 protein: CASREPGGPSRGYTF